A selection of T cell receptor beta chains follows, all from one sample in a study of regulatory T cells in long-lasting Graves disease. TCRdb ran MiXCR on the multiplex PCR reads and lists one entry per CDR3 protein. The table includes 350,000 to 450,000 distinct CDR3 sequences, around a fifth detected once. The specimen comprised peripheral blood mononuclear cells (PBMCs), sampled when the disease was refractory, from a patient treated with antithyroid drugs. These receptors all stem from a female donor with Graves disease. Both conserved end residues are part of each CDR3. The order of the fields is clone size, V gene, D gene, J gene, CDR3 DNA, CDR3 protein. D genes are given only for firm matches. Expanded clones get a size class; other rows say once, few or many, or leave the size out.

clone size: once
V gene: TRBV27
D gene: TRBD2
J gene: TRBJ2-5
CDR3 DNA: TGTGCCAGCTATGTAGCAGCGGGACTAGGGACCCAGTACTTC
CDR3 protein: CASYVAAGLGTQYF

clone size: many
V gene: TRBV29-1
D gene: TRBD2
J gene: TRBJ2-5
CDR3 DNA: TGCAGCGTTGTGTTCCCTGGAGGTGGGGGGGTGGAAGAGACCCAGTACTTC
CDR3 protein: CSVVFPGGGGVEETQYF

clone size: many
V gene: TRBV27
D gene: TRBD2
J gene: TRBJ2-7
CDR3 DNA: TGTGCCAGCAGTTTTTCGCTAGCGGGGGCCTACGAGCAGTACTTC
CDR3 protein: CASSFSLAGAYEQYF

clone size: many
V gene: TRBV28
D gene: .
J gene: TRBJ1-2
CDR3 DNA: TGTGCCAGCAGTTTAGCCGTCCGGCCGACGTACTATGGCTACACCTTC
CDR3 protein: CASSLAVRPTYYGYTF

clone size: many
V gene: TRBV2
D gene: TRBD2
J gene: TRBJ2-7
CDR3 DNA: TGTGCCAGCAGTGTTACTCTCCTAGCGGGAGGGCCGATCGAGCAGTACTTC
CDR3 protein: CASSVTLLAGGPIEQYF

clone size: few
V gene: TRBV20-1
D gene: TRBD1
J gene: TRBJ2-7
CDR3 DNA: TGCAGTGCTAGATCAAGAGACAGGGTGGGGTACGAGCAGTACTTC
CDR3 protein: CSARSRDRVGYEQYF

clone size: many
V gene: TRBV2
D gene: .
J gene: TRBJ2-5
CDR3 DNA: TGTGCCAGCAGCCAGTCAGGGACGTACCAAGAGACCCAGTACTTC
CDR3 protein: CASSQSGTYQETQYF

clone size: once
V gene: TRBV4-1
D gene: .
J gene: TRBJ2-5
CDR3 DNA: TGCGCCAGCAGAACGGGAGTGAGTGAAGAGACCCAGTACTTC
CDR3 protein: CASRTGVSEETQYF

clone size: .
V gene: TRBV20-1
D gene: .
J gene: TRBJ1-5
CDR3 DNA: TGCAGTGCTAGAGCCGCTACGACCAATCAGCCCCAGCATTTT
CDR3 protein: CSARAATTNQPQHF

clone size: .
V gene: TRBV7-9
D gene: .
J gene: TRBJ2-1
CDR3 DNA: TGTGCCAGCAGCCCGGACTCGACCAATGAGCAGTTCTTC
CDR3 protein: CASSPDSTNEQFF

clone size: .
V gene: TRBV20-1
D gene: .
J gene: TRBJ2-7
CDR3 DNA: TGCAGTGCCATCCACAAACACCGGGGCTACGAGCAGTACTTC
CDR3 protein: CSAIHKHRGYEQYF

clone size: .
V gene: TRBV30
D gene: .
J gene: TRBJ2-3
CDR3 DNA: TGTGCCTGGGGAAGGGAGGTAGGACCAGATACGCAGTATTTT
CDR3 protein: CAWGREVGPDTQYF

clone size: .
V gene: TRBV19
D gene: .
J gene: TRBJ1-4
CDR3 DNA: TGTGCCACTCAGGGGCCTGAAAAACTGTTTTTT
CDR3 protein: CATQGPEKLFF

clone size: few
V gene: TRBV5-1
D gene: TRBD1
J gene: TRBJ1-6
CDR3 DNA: TGCGCCAGCAGCCTCGCCAAGACAGGGGCCTATAATTCACCCCTCCACTTT
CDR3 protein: CASSLAKTGAYNSPLHF

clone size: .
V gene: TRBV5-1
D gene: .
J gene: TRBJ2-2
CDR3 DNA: TGCGCCAGCAGCCCGGGGATCGTGCGGGGAACCACCGGGGAGCTGTTTTTT
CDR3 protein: CASSPGIVRGTTGELFF

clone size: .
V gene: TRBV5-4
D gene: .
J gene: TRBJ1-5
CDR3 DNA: TGTGCCAGCAGCAAGGGACCGTTGGAGCCCCAGCATTTT
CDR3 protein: CASSKGPLEPQHF

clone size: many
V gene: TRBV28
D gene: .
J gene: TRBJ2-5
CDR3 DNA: TGTGCCAGCAGTTACTTGTTATTTGGACCAGTTGAGGCCCAGTACTTC
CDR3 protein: CASSYLLFGPVEAQYF

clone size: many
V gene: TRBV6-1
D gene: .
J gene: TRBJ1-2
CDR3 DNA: TGTGCCAGCGGAGTGAATAGGCATGGCTACACCTTC
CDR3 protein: CASGVNRHGYTF

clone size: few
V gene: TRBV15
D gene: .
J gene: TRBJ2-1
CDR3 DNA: TGTGCCACCAGCGCCCTCGGGGGCAGGGCTTACAATGAGCAGTTCTTC
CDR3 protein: CATSALGGRAYNEQFF

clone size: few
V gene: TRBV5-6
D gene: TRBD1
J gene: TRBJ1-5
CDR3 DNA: TGTGCCAGCACCTCCGGGACAGATGGCAATCAGCCCCAGCATTTT
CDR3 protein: CASTSGTDGNQPQHF

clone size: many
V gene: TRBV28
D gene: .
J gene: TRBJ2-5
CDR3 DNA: TGTGCCAGCCTACGGCCGGGACAAGTCCAAGAGACCCAGTACTTC
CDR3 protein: CASLRPGQVQETQYF

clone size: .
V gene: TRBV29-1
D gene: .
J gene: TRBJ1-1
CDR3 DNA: TGCAGCGTCCTGGGCCACCAGGGGATCGGGGACACTGAAGCTTTCTTT
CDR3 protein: CSVLGHQGIGDTEAFF

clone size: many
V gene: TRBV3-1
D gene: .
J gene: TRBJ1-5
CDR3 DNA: TGTGCCAGCAGCCAAGATGCCACCATCCATGGCAATCAGCCCCAGCATTTT
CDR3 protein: CASSQDATIHGNQPQHF

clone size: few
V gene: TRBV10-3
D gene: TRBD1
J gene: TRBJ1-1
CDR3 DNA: TGTGCCATCAGTTTGGGACAGGGGGCTAGCACTGAAGCTTTCTTT
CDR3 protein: CAISLGQGASTEAFF

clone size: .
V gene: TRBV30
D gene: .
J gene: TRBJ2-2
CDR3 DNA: TGTGCCTGGACCACCCGGAGAGGCTACACCGGGGAGCTGTTTTTT
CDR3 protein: CAWTTRRGYTGELFF

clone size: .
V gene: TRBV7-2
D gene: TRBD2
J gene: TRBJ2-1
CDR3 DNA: TGTGCCAGCAGCTTAGTCGCTAGCGGTGCCTACAATGAGCAGTTCTTC
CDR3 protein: CASSLVASGAYNEQFF

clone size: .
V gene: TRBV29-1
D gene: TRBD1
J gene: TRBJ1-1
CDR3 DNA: TGCAGCGTTTTGACAGGGGCGGGGAACACTGAAGCTTTCTTT
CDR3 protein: CSVLTGAGNTEAFF

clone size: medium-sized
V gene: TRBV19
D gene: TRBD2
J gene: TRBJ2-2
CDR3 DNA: TGTGCCAGTAGCCTTGGGACTAGTGGGGAGCTGTTTTTT
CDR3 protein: CASSLGTSGELFF

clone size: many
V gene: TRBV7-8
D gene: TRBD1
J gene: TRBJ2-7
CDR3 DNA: TGTGCCAGCAGCTTACCCCCGGACAGGGCTAACTACGAGCAGTACTTC
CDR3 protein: CASSLPPDRANYEQYF

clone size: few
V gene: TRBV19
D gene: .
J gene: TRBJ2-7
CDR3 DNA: TGTGCCAGTAGTACCACCATCCTCTACGAGCAGTACTTC
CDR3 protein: CASSTTILYEQYF

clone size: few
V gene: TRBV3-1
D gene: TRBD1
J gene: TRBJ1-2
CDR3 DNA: TGTGCCAGCAGCCCGGGACAGGGGGCATTCTATGGCTACACCTTC
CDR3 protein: CASSPGQGAFYGYTF

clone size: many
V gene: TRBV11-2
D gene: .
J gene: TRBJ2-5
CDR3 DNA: TGTGCCAGCAGCTTAGGGCGGACGGGGGAAGAGACCCAGTACTTC
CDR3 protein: CASSLGRTGEETQYF

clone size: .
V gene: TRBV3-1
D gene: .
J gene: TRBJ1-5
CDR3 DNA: TGTGCCAGCAGCCAAGATCTGGACAGAGCGCCCCAGCATTTT
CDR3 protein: CASSQDLDRAPQHF

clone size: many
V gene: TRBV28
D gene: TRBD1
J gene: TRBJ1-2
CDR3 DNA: TGTGCCAGCAGTGTCCGGACAGGGGGCGGATATGGCTACACCTTC
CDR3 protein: CASSVRTGGGYGYTF

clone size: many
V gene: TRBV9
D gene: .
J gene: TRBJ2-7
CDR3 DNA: TGTGCCAGCAGCGTACGGGACACCTCCTACGAGCAGTACTTC
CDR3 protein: CASSVRDTSYEQYF

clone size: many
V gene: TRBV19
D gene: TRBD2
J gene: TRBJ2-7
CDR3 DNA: TGTGCCAGTAGCGGACTAGGTGCCTCCTACGAGCAGTACTTC
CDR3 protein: CASSGLGASYEQYF

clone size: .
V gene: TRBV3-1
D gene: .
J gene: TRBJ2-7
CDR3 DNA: TGTGCCAGCAGCCCGAACCCACAGGGCTACGAGCAGTACTTC
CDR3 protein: CASSPNPQGYEQYF

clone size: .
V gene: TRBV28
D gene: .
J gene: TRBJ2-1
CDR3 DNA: TGTGCCAGCAGTGTAACACAGTTAAATGAGCAGTTCTTC
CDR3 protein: CASSVTQLNEQFF

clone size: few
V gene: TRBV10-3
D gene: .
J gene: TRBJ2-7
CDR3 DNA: TGTGCCACCACGGGGGAGGTAGAGCAGTACTTC
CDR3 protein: CATTGEVEQYF

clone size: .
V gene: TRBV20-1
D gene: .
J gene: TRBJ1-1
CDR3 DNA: TGCAGTGCTAGAGATTTGGGCAGGGGGAACACTGAAGCTTTCTTT
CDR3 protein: CSARDLGRGNTEAFF

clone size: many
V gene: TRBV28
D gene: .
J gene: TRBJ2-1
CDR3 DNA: TGTGCCAGCAGTCCGACGACGGCTACAGGTGAGCAGTTCTTC
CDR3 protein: CASSPTTATGEQFF

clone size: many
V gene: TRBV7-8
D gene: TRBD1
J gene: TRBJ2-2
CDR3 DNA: TGTGCCAGCAGCCCACCCAGGGACAGATTCACCGGGGAGCTGTTTTTT
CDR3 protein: CASSPPRDRFTGELFF

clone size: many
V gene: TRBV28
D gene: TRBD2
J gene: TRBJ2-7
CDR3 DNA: TGTGCCAGCACCCCAAGTAGGGGAGGGTCCTACTTC
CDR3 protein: CASTPSRGGSYF